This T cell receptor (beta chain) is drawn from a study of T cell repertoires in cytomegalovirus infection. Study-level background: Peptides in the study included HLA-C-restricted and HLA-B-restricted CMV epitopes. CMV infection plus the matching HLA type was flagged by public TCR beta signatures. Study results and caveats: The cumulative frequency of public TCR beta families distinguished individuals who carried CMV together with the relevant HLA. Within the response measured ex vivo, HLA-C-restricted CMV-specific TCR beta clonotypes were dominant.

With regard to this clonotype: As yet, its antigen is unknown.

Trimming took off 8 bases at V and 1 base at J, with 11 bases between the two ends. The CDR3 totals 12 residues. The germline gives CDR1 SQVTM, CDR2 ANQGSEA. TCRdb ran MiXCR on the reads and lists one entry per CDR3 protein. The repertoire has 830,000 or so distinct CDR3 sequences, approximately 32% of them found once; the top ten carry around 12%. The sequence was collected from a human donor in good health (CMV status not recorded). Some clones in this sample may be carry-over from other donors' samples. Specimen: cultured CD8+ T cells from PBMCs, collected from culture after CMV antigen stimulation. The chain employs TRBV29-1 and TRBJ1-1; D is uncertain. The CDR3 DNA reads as TGCAGCCACAGCGAGGGGAACACTGAAGCTTTCTTT. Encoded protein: CSHSEGNTEAFF.